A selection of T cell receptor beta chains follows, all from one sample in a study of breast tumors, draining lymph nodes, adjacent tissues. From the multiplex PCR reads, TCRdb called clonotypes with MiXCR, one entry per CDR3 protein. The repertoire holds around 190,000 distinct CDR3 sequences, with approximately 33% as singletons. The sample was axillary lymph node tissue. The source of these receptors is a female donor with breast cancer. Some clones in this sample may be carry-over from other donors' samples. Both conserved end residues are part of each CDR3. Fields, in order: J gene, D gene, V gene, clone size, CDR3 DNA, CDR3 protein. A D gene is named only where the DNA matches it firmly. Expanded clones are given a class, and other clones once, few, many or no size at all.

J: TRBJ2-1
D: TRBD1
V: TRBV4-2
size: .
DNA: TGTGCCAGCAGCCAAAGACAGGGGGCGTACAATGAGCAGTTCTTC
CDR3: CASSQRQGAYNEQFF

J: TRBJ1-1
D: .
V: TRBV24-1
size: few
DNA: TGTGCCACCAGTGGGGAATCGGGAACTGAAGCTTTCTTT
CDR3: CATSGESGTEAFF

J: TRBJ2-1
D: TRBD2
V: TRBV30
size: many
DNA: TGTGCCTGGTTGGGACTAGCGGGAAGGGATGAGCAGTTCTTC
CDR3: CAWLGLAGRDEQFF

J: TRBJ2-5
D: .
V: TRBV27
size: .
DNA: TGTGCCGGCAGTCCATCGACAGGAACGGAGACCCAGTACTTC
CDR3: CAGSPSTGTETQYF

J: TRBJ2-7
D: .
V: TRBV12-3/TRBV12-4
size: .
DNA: TGTACCAGCAGTTTCTTCTTTGCAGCGAGCTCCTACGAGCAGTACTTC
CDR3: CTSSFFFAASSYEQYF

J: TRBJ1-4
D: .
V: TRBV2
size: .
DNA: TGTGCCAGCAGCTTAACTCGGGACTCCAATGAAAAACTGTTTTTT
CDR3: CASSLTRDSNEKLFF

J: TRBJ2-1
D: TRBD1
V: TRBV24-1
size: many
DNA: TGTGCCACCAGTGCCCTGGGCGGGACAGGGGCTAGGGATGAGCAGTTCTTC
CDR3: CATSALGGTGARDEQFF

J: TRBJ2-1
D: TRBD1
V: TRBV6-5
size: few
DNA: TGTGCCAGCAGTCGCGACAGGGGGCTCAATGAGCAGTTCTTC
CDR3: CASSRDRGLNEQFF

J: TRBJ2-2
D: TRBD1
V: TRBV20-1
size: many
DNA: TGCAGTGCTAGAGAAACAGGGGTGGGGACCGGGGAGCTGTTTTTT
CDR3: CSARETGVGTGELFF

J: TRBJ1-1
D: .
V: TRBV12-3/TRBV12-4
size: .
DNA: TGTGCCAGCGGAGCTCTGGCTGAAGCTTTCTTT
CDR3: CASGALAEAFF

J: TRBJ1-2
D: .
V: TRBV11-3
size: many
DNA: TGTGCCAGCAGCTTAGACCAGGGCTTTTCTGGCTACACCTTC
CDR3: CASSLDQGFSGYTF

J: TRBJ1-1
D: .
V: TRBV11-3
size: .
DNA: TGTGCCAGCAGCTTGGGGAACGCCGTCCCTGAAGCTTTCTTT
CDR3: CASSLGNAVPEAFF

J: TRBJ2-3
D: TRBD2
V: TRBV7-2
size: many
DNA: TGTGCCAGCAGCTCTTATAGCGGGGGGGGAGGAGATACGCAGTATTTT
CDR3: CASSSYSGGGGDTQYF

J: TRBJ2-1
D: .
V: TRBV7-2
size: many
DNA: TGTGCCAGCAGCTTAGAGGAAGGAGGGTTAGAGCAGTTCTTC
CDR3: CASSLEEGGLEQFF

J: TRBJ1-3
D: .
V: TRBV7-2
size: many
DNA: TGTGCCAGCAGCTTAGGACTCTCTGGAAACACCATATATTTT
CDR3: CASSLGLSGNTIYF

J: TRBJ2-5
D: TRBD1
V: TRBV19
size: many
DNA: TGTGCCAGTAGTAACTACGGGACAGGGGTTGAGACCCAGTACTTC
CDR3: CASSNYGTGVETQYF

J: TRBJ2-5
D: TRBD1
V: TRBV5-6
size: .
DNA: TGTGCCAGCAGTCCGGGACAGGGGGCCCAAGAGACCCAGTACTTC
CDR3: CASSPGQGAQETQYF

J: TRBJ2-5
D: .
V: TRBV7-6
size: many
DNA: TGTGCCAGCAGCTCAGGAGGGGGCCGGGAGACCCAGTACTTC
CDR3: CASSSGGGRETQYF

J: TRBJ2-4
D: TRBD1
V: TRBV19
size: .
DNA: TGTGCCAGTAGTAGTGCAGGGGGCAAAAACATTCAGTACTTC
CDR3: CASSSAGGKNIQYF

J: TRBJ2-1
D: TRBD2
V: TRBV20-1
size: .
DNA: TGCAGTGCTAGAGCGCTAGCGGGAATCGCTGAGCAGTTCTTC
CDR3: CSARALAGIAEQFF

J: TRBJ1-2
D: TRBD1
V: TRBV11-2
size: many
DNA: TGTGCCAGCAGTCCTACAGGGGAGGATGGCTACACCTTC
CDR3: CASSPTGEDGYTF

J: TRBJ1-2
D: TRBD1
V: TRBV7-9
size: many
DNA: TGTGCCAGCAGCTTAGCGGGGGGACAGGGGGCAATCGGCTACACCTTC
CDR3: CASSLAGGQGAIGYTF

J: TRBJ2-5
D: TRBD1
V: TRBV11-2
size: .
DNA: TGTGCCAGCAGCTCCTACGGGACAGCTACCCCCCGACAAGAGACCCGGTACTTC
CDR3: CASSSYGTATPRQETRYF

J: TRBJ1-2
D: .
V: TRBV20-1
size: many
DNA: TGCAGTGCTAGTTTTAGACACCTTAACTATGGCTACACCTTC
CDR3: CSASFRHLNYGYTF

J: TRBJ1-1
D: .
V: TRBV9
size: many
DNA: TGTGCCAGCAGCGTAGCAGTCTCATGGAACACTGAAGCTTTCTTT
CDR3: CASSVAVSWNTEAFF

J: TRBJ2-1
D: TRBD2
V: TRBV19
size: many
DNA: TGTGCCACCGGTACGGGACTAGCGGTCCCTGGAGCTGAGTTCTTC
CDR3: CATGTGLAVPGAEFF

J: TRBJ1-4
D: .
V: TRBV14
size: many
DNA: TGTGCCAGCAGCCAAGAGCCGGCCTATAATGAAAAACTGTTTTTT
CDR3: CASSQEPAYNEKLFF

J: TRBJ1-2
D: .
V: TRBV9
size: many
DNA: TGTGCCAGCAGCGTAGACTCGGGGGGGGGAGATGGCTACACCTTC
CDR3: CASSVDSGGGDGYTF

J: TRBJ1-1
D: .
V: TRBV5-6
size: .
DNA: TGTGCCAGCAGCTTGGTGGGACTGGGAGCTTTCTTT
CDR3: CASSLVGLGAFF

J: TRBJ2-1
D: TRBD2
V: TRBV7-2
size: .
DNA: TGTGCCAGCAGCCCCCGGGGGGGTTCCTACAATGAGCAGGTCTTC
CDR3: CASSPRGGSYNEQVF

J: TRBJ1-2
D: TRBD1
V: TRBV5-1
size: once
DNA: TGCGCCAGCAGCTACGGACAGGGGTATGGCTACACCTTC
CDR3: CASSYGQGYGYTF

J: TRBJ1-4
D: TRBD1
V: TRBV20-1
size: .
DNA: TGCAGTGCTACCGGACAGGGAGATGAAAAACTGTTTTTT
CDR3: CSATGQGDEKLFF

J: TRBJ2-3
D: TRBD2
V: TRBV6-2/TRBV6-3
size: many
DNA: TGTGCCAGCAGGGGAGCGGGGGGGCATCATACGCAGTATTTT
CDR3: CASRGAGGHHTQYF

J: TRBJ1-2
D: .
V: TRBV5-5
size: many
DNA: TGTGCCAGCAGCCTGGGTGCTAAACGGTATGGCTACACCTTC
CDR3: CASSLGAKRYGYTF

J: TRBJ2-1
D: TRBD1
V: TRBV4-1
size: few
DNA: TGCGCCAGCAGCCAAGCCCTTCAGGGGGATGAGCAGTTCTTC
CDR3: CASSQALQGDEQFF

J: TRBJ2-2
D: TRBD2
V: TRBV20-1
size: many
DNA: TGCAGTGCTAGAGGACTAGCGGGAGCGGGAAACACCGGGGAGCTGTTTTTT
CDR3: CSARGLAGAGNTGELFF

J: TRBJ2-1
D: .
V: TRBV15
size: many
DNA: TGTGCCACCAGCAGAGATCGGCAGAATGAGCAGTTCTTC
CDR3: CATSRDRQNEQFF

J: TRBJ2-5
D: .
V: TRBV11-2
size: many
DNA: TGTGCCAGCAGCTTAATCGGGTCGGAGACCCAGTACTTC
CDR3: CASSLIGSETQYF

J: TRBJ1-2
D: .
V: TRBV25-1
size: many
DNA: TGTGCCAGCCGTTGGTCCGGGACGGACTATGGCTACACCTTC
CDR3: CASRWSGTDYGYTF

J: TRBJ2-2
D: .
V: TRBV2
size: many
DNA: TGTGCCAGCAGTGATGTAGATCGGAGGACCGGGGAGCTGTTTTTT
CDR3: CASSDVDRRTGELFF

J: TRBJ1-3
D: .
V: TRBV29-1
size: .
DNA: TGCAGCACCCCTGGGGCAGGGAACACCATATATTTT
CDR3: CSTPGAGNTIYF

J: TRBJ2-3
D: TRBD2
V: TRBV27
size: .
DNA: TGTGCCAGCAGTTTGCGGGAGCTAGCCACAGATACGCAGTATTTT
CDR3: CASSLRELATDTQYF

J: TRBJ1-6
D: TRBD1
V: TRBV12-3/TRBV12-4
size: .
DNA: TGTGCCAGCGCAGGGGGAAATTCACCCCTCCACTTT
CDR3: CASAGGNSPLHF

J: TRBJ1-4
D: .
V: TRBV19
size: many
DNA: TGTGCCAGTAGTACGACAGTTAATGAAAAACTGTTTTTT
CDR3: CASSTTVNEKLFF

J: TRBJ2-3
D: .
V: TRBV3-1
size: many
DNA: TGTGCCAGCAGCCTCCTCACCGGGAGACCAGATACGCAGTATTTT
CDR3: CASSLLTGRPDTQYF

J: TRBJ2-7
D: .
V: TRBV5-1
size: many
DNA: TGCGCCAGCAGTGAGGTGGACAGTTTGGGCGAGCAGTACTTC
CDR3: CASSEVDSLGEQYF

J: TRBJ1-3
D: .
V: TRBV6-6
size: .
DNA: TGTGCCGGCAGTTCCGATACACCCGGTGCTTCCGGAAACACCATATATTTT
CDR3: CAGSSDTPGASGNTIYF

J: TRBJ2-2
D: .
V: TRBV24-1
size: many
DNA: TGTGCCACCAGTGATCGCTACCCGAACACCGGGGAGCTGTTTTTT
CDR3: CATSDRYPNTGELFF

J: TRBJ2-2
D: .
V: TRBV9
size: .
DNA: TGTGCCAGCACGTCGGAGTCGAACGGGGAGCTGTTTTTT
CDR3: CASTSESNGELFF

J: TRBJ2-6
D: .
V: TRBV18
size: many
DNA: TGTGCCAGCTCACCAAGGGAGTTCTCTGGGGCCAACGTCCTGACTTTC
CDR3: CASSPREFSGANVLTF

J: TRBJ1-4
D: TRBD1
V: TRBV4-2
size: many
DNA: TGTGCCAGCAGCCAAGATCCAGGGGGGAAACTGTTTTTT
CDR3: CASSQDPGGKLFF

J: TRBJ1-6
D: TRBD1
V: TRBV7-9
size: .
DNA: TGTGCCAGCAGCTTACGTTGGGGACAGGGGGGTTCACCCCTCCACTTT
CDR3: CASSLRWGQGGSPLHF

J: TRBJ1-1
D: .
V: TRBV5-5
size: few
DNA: TGTGCCAGCAGCTCCCGGGGTCGGGTTGAAGCTTTCTTT
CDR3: CASSSRGRVEAFF

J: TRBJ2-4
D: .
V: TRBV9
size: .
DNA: TGTGCCAGCAGCGTCGGACAACCCTTTGGCATTCAGTCCTTC
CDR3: CASSVGQPFGIQSF

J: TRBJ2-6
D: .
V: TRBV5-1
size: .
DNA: TGCGCCAGCAGCTTGGCCGGGCTGTGCTCTGGGGCCAACGTCCTGACTTTC
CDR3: CASSLAGLCSGANVLTF

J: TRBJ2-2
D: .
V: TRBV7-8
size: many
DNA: TGTGCCAGCAGCCCCGGGGAGCTGTTTTTT
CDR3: CASSPGELFF

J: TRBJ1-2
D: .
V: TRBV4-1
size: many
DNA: TGCGCCAGCAGCCAAACTCGTCTCCGGGGTAGGGGGAACTATGGCTACACCTTC
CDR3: CASSQTRLRGRGNYGYTF

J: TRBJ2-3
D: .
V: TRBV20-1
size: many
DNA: TGCAGTGCTTTGCGAACAGGGACAAATACGCAGTATTTT
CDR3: CSALRTGTNTQYF

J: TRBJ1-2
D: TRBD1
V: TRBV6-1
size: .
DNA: TGTGCCAGCAGCCAGCAGGGGGGGACGGGTGGCTACACCTTC
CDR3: CASSQQGGTGGYTF